The entry below gives a single T cell receptor beta chain sequence along with its context. Its antigen is currently not known. No quality values exist for individual bases; no much larger clone is one base distant. The sample belongs to a study of cytomegalovirus exposure and HLA in healthy donors (TCRdb year 2017). Background on the whole study: According to an earlier analysis of a few hundred of the donors, roughly 180 million T cells yielded over 90 million unique TCR beta sequences and about 280 Gb of sequence data. Roughly 300 gigabases of sequencing data and tens of millions of unique TCR sequences were included in an early release covering about 700 HLA-typed donors. Among the roughly 400 genotyped donors, under 90% belonged to the genetic ancestry cluster associated with self-reported Caucasian donors. The aim of the study was to test whether cataloging public T cell receptors could identify signatures of past pathogen exposure. The study profiled the T cell repertoires of about 640 subjects by immunosequencing and related them to cytomegalovirus serostatus. In addition to the first cohort of roughly 670 subjects, a separate validation cohort of approximately 110 different subjects was used. To predict cytomegalovirus infection status, the study brought together high-throughput TCR immunosequencing, statistical association of individual TCRs with disease status, and machine learning. To study patterns of TCR occurrence, a later analysis re-analyzed previously published TCR beta repertoires from 700 or so donors and added high-resolution HLA genotyping. The later analysis used no new phenotypic data to find candidate immune exposures, relying instead on TCR beta sequences and their occurrence across donors. To decide whether each TCR beta V gene segment behaved as functional or pseudogenic, an earlier analysis of some 540 of the donors relied on high-throughput TCR beta sequencing. Donor age, sex, ethnicity and CMV serostatus were collected together with the repertoire data. Genome-wide SNP genotypes for about 65% of the 666 donors were used in a later genetic analysis, which treated that subset as a discovery cohort. All discovery cohort repertoires had been generated using a single sequencing platform. HLA typing covered class I and class II loci at four-digit resolution. The number of typed donors differed by locus: roughly 629-640 for A, B, C, DRB1 and DQB1; 500 to 550 for DQA1; 606 for DPA1; and roughly 470 for DPB1. Roughly 5 DR-DQ haplotypes were handled as single units for association and clustering, since linkage in the cohort was strong. Among about 360 genotyped donors of the cohort, an average of approximately 230,000 unique TCR beta nucleotide sequences were sequenced per donor, roughly 20% of them non-productive. Paper-wide results and their limitations: In an earlier analysis of some 540 of the donors, most TCR beta V segments appeared in productive rearrangements about 87% or about 30% of the time, broadly matching IMGT annotations. Linkage disequilibrium might explain the correlated functional status among segregating V segments, but an unknown experimental factor could not be excluded. Immune exposure information for the cohort was limited to CMV serostatus. The study listed 150 to 200 TCR beta chains as associated with cytomegalovirus. According to a later analysis, TCR association rates differed among HLA loci, with DRB1 alleles showing the most associated TCRs and HLA-C alleles showing the fewest. An association between a missense DCLRE1C variant and V-gene and J-gene trimming of TCR beta chains was found in a later genetic analysis and replicated in an independent cohort. A few of the identified cytomegalovirus-associated TCR beta chains were confirmed in vitro to be specific for cytomegalovirus antigens. The authors suggested that the approach could potentially be extended to other disease states and immunological phenotypes. In a later analysis, several top co-occurrence clusters were reported to appear linked to parvovirus B19, influenza, CMV and Epstein-Barr virus. The classifier was reported to diagnose cytomegalovirus status with high specificity and sensitivity in both the original cohort and the validation cohort. A group of highly shared sequence variants was considered likely to be a technical artifact of the sequencing pipeline. Compared with equally common non-associated chains, HLA-associated TCR beta chains in a later analysis were more clonally expanded and had lower generation probabilities. This cohort had only TCR beta chains sequenced, and the lack of alpha or paired-chain data limited which features could be detected. The 87-base-pair reads could not distinguish some IMGT-functional V segments, including TRBV6-2 and TRBV6-3, so those segments were excluded. A later analysis associated approximately 17,000 TCR beta sequences with specific HLA alleles at a false discovery rate of 0.05. A later genetic analysis reported fewer N-insertions in productive TCRs among donors in an Asian-associated ancestry cluster than the approximately 700-donor mean. Strong co-occurrence of HLA alleles, especially DR and DQ, made assigning TCR associations to individual alleles difficult. A further reported finding was that TCR beta sequences accurately predicted the HLA-A and HLA-B alleles for most subjects in the first cohort. Fewer than 20 rarely observed V segments, including chromosome 9 orphons, were excluded from the earlier analysis of just under 600 of the donors because counts were too low. Roughly uniform sequencing depth across donors was assumed in presence/absence analyses, although this assumption may not hold. Most TCR sequences were seen in very few donors, while some public TCRs were found in many individuals. A later analysis found that most CMV-associated TCR beta chains appeared HLA-restricted, with HLA associations seemingly driven largely by CMV exposure. Because some donors lacked HLA typing at each locus, the association tests relied only on the typed subset.

From a lookup of the germline V gene, CDR1 and CDR2 are SNHLY and FYNNEI. V is trimmed back by 5 bases and J by 3 bases, and the junction contains 5 bases that no gene match accounts for. The cysteine opens and the phenylalanine closes a CDR3 of 16 amino acids. The only DNA kept is the CDR3, 48 bases in frame from the first base. The cohort comprised some 730 healthy bone marrow donors. Cohort members were all nominally healthy when sampled, although unrecorded immune exposures were likely present. The donor tested CMV seropositive and was one of the 289 seropositive cohort members. A peripheral blood sample was collected from each donor, and TCR beta sequencing was performed on peripheral blood mononuclear cells. The Qiagen DNeasy Blood Extraction Kit was used to extract genomic DNA from the blood cell samples. The library was produced with the immunoSEQ multiplex PCR assay. For the multiplex PCR, a mixture combining 60 forward primers for TCR Vbeta segments and 13 reverse primers for TCR Jbeta segments was used. The CDR3 region of rearranged TCR beta genes was amplified from genomic DNA by a multiplex PCR assay. The amplified TCR beta libraries were sequenced on the Illumina HiSeq System as 87-base-pair reads. The study's own analysis went as follows. In a later analysis, approximately 74 million unique TCR beta chains were counted across the 500 to 850 repertoires, and roughly 9.9 million of these chains were shared by at least two donors. A nearest-neighbor algorithm error-corrected the raw reads and collapsed the reads into unique sequences, merging closely related sequences to remove PCR and sequencing errors. V, D and J gene segments were assigned by aligning CDR3 sequences to IMGT reference sequences. For a sequence to be retained, a match of at least six nucleotides was required to both a V gene segment and a J gene segment. Rearrangements were called productive when the CDR3 lacked stop codons and stayed in frame with V and J; all others were non-productive. CDR3 was defined by IMGT convention, running from the second conserved V-encoded cysteine to the conserved J-encoded phenylalanine. The earlier analysis of about 560 of the donors excluded any sequence lacking an unambiguous match to a single V gene segment. In an earlier analysis of some 590 of the donors, a V segment was called functional when productive rearrangements were above 56.7%, and segregating when the standard deviation between donors exceeded 5%. A statistical classification framework was built for diagnosing cytomegalovirus status from the catalog of TCR beta chain sequences. In a later analysis, V and J genes were assigned by comparing TCR nucleotide sequences against IMGT/GENE-DB human TR gene sequences. A later analysis assigned CDR3 sequences and most-parsimonious VDJ recombination scenarios with the TCRdist pipeline. A later analysis defined each TCR beta chain by its CDR3 amino acid sequence plus V-gene family, and excluded reads lacking a unique V-gene family. A later analysis removed roughly 590 highly shared, low-generation-probability nucleotide sequences to deal with suspected cross-contamination and a sequencing artifact. For each public chain, a later analysis derived a clonal expansion index from normalized ranks of inferred template counts within each repertoire. In a later analysis, generation probabilities were computed with a VDJ recombination model fitted to out-of-frame rearrangements, and the resulting probabilities were checked against IGoR. Hypergeometric tests were used in a later analysis to score TCR-TCR, TCR-HLA and TCR-CMV co-occurrence, with a repertoire-size bias correction applied to the TCR pairs. In a later analysis, false discovery rates were estimated by permuting HLA or CMV assignments 20 times. In a later analysis, co-occurring TCRs were grouped using DBSCAN, and TCRdist sequence similarity was added for clustering within HLA-allele-positive subsets. Repertoires with fewer than 30,000 or more than 120,000 public chains, plus five repertoires with anomalous nucleotide sharing, were excluded from co-occurrence clustering. TCRdb stores this immuneACCESS table with in-frame sequences only. Part of the clones is absent; in the studies checked, under half of the shortfall reflects unresolved V genes, and no reason is known for the rest. The V and J calls and clone size are taken from that table; D and trimming were inferred from the DNA. For this sample the table gives approximately 190,000 clones, of which about 80% were detected only once. The leading ten clones occupy 3.4% of the sample.

The sequence joins TRBV2 to TRBJ1-6, and TRBD1 matches 9 of the central bases. The sample comprised PBMCs. The sequence was obtained from a man between 35 and 55 years old in good health and CMV-seropositive. The CDR3 sequence is CASSYRGPIYNSPLHF. The base sequence is TGTGCCAGCAGTTACAGGGGGCCTATCTATAATTCACCCCTCCACTTT.